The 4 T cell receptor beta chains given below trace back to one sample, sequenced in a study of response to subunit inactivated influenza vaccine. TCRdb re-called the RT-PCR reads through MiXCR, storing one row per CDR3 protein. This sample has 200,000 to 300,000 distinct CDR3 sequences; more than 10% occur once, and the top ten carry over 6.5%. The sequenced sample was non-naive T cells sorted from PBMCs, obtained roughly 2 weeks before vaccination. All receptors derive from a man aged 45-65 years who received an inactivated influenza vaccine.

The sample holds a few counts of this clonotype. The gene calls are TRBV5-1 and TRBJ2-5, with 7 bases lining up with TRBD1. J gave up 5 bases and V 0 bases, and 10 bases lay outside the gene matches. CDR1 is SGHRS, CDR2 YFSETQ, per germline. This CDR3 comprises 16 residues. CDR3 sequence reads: CASSLGGQNPSETQYF. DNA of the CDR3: TGCGCCAGCAGCTTGGGGGGACAGAATCCTAGCGAGACCCAGTACTTC.

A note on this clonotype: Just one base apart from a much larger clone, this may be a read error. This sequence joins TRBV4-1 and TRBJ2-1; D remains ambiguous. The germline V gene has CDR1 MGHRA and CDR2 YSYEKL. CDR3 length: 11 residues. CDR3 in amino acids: CASSQVHRADF. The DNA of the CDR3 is TGCGCCAGCAGCCAAGTTCACCGGGCCGACTTC.

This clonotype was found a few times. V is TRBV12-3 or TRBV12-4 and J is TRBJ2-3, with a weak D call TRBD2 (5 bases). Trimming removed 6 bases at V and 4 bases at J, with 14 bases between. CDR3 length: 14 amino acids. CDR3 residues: CASSQDFGADTQYF. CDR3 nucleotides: TGTGCCAGCAGCCAGGACTTCGGGGCAGATACGCAGTATTTT.

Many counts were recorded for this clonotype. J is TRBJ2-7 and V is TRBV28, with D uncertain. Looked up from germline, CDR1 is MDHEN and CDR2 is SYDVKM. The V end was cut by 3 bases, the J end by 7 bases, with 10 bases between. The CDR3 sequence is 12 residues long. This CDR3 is CASSLSGREQYF. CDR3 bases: TGTGCCAGCAGTTTGTCCGGTAGGGAGCAGTACTTC.